The present T cell receptor beta chain was sequenced within a study of T-cell memory formation after mild COVID-19. TCRdb independently ran MiXCR on the 5' RACE reads; one entry per CDR3 protein. Of roughly 51,000 distinct CDR3 sequences listed, approximately 6.6% were seen once; the top ten hold roughly 1.3%. This clonotype was counted at least ten times. The source is a young man who had mild COVID-19 (a few samples of this study predate the infection). Cell type and time point are not known. The specimen sequenced was PBMCs or a T cell subset sorted from them (not recorded which).

CDR3 region: CASSPAPFSYEQYF. Here the CDR3 DNA reads TGTGCCAGCTCGCCTGCCCCGTTTTCCTACGAGCAGTACTTC. The chain combines TRBV18 with TRBJ2-7; D gene ambiguous. Germline V gene sequence: CDR1 KGHSH, CDR2 LQKENI. V was trimmed by 6 bases and J by 1 base, leaving 13 bases between them. The CDR3 has 14 residues.